This T cell receptor beta chain is drawn from a study of CD8 T cells in Susac syndrome. The CD8+ and CD4+ T cells were negatively isolated, with the TEMRA cells enriched by FACS. The authors reverse transcribed roughly 0.45 to 1 ug RNA with random hexamers. TCRdb re-analysed the immunoSEQ multiplex PCR reads in MiXCR, keeping a single row per CDR3 protein. Of a few hundred thousand distinct CDR3 sequences detected, about 94% appear once; the ten largest clones hold less than 0.075%. Sequenced: CD4+ T cells from PBMCs. The clonotype originates from a human donor with multiple sclerosis.

CDR3 nucleotide sequence: TGTGCCAGCAGTTTAAAACAGGTCTACAGCTCCTATAATTCACCCCTCCACTTT. It specifies CASSLKQVYSSYNSPLHF. The chain uses TRBV27 and TRBJ1-6; possibly TRBD1 for D (5 bases). This CDR3 has 18 amino acids. Germline V gene lookup returns CDR1 MNHEY and CDR2 SMNVEV (reference sequence). The germline V and J ends were trimmed by 2 bases and 0 bases, with 14 bases remaining between them.